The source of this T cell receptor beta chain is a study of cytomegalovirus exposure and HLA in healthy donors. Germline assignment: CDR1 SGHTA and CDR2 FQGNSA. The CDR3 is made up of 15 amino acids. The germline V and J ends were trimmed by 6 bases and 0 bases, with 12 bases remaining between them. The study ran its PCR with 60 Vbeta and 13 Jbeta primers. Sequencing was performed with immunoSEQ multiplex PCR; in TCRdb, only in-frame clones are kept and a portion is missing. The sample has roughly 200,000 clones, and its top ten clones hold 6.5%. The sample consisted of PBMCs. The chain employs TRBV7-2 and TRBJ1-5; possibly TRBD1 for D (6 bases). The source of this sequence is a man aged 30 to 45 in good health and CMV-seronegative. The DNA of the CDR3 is TGTGCCAGCAGACAGGACAGATATAGCAATCAGCCCCAGCATTTT. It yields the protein CASRQDRYSNQPQHF.